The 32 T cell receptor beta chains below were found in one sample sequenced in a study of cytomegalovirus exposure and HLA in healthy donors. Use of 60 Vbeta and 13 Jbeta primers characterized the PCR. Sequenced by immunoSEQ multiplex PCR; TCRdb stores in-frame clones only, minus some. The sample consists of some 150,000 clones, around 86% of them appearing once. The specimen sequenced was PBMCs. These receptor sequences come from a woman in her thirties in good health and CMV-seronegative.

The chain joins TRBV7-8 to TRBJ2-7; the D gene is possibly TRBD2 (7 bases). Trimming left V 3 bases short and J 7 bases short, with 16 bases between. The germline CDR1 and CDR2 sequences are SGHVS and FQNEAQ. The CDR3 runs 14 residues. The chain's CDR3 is CASSFRGGAGEQYF. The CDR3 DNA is TGTGCCAGCAGCTTCCGTGGGGGGGCGGGGGAGCAGTACTTC.

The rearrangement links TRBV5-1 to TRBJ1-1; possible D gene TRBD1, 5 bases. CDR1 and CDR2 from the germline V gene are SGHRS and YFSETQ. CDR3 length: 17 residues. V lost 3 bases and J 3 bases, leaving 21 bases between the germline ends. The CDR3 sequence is CASSWGGSTSGDTEAFF. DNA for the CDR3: TGCGCCAGCAGCTGGGGGGGGTCTACCTCCGGGGACACTGAAGCTTTCTTT.

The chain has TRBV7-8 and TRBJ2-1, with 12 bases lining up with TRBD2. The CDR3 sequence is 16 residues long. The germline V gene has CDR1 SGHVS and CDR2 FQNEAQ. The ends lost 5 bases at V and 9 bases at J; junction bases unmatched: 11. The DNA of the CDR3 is TGTGCCAGCAGCGATAGACTAGCGGGGGCCCATAGTGAGCAGTTCTTC. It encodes CASSDRLAGAHSEQFF. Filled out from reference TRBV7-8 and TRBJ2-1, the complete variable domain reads GAGVSQSPRYKVAKRGQDVALRCDPISGHVSLFWYQQALGQGPEFLTYFQNEAQLDKSGLPSDRFFAERPEGSVSTLKIQRTQQEDSAVYLCASSDRLAGAHSEQFFGPGTRLTVL.

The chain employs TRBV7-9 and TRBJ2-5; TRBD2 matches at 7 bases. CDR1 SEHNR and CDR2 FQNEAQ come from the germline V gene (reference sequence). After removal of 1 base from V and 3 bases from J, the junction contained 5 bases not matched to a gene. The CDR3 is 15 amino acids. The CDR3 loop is CASSLGPSGKETQYF. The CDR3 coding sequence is TGTGCCAGCAGCTTAGGGCCTAGCGGAAAAGAGACCCAGTACTTC.

Here the CDR3 reads CASSRTGASYNEQFF. As DNA, the CDR3 is TGTGCCAGCAGTCGGACAGGGGCTTCCTACAATGAGCAGTTCTTC. This rearrangement joins TRBV2 to TRBJ2-1, with 9 bases aligning to TRBD1. The V segment lost 5 bases and the J segment 1 base; nucleotides outside the gene matches: 3. The CDR3 has 15 residues. Germline assignment: CDR1 SNHLY and CDR2 FYNNEI.

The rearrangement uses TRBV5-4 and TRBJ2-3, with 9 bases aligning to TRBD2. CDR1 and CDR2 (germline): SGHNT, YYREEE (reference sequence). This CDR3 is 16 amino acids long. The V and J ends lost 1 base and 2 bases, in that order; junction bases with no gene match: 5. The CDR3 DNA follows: TGTGCCAGCAGCTTGTGGCTAGCGGGGATCACAGATACGCAGTATTTT. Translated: CASSLWLAGITDTQYF. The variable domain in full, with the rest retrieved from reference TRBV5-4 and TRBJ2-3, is ETGVTQSPTHLIKTRGQQVTLRCSSQSGHNTVSWYQQALGQGPQFIFQYYREEENGRGNFPPRFSGLQFPNYSSELNVNALELDDSALYLCASSLWLAGITDTQYFGPGTRLTVL.

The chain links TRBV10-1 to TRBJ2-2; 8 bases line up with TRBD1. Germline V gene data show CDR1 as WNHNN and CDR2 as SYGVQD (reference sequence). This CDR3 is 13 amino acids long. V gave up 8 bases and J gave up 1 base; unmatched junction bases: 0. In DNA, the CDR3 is TGCGCCAGCGGGACAGGGAACACCGGGGAGCTGTTTTTT. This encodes CASGTGNTGELFF.

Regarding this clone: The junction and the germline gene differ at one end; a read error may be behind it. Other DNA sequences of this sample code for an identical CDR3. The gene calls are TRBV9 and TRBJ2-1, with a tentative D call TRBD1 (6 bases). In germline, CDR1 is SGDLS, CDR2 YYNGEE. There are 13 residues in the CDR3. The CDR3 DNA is TGCGCCAGCAACAGACAGGAGGACAATGAGCAGTTCTTC. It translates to CASNRQEDNEQFF.

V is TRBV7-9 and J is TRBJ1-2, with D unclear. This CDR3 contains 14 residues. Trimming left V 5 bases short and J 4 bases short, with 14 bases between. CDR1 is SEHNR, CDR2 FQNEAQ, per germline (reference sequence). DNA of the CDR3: TGTGCCAGCAGCCCCGGGGTCCACCTCTATGGCTACACCTTC. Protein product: CASSPGVHLYGYTF.

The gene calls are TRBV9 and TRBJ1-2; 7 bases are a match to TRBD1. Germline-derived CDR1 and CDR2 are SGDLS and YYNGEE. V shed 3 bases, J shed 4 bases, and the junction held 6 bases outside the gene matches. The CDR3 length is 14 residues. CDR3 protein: CASSALGGSYGYTF. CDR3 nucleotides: TGTGCCAGCAGCGCCCTAGGGGGCTCCTATGGCTACACCTTC.

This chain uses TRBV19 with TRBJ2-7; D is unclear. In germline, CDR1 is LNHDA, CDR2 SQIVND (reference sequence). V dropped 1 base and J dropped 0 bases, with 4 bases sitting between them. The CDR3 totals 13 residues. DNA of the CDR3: TGTGCCAGTAGTATAGGCAGCTCCTACGAGCAGTACTTC. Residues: CASSIGSSYEQYF. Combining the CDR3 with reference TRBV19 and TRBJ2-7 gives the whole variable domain DGGITQSPKYLFRKEGQNVTLSCEQNLNHDAMYWYRQDPGQGLRLIYYSQIVNDFQKGDIAEGYSVSREKKESFPLTVTSAQKNPTAFYLCASSIGSSYEQYFGPGTRLTVT.

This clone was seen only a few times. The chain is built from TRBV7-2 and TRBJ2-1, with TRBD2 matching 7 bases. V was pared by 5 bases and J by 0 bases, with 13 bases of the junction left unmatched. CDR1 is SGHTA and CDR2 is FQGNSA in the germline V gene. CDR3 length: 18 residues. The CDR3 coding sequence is TGTGCCAGCAGCACGGTGCGCGGGGGTTCCCACTCCTACAATGAGCAGTTCTTC. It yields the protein CASSTVRGGSHSYNEQFF.

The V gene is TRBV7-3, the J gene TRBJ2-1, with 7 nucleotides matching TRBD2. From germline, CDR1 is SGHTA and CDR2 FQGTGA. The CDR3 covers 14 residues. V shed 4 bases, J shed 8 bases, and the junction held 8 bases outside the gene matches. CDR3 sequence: CASSSQPGRDEQFF. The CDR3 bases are TGTGCCAGCAGCTCCCAGCCGGGGAGGGATGAGCAGTTCTTC.

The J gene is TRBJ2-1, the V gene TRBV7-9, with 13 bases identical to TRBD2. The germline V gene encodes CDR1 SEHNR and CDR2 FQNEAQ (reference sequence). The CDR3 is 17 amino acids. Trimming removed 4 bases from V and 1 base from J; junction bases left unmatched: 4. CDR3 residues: CASSSTSGGQSYNEQFF. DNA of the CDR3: TGTGCCAGCAGCTCGACTAGCGGGGGGCAATCCTACAATGAGCAGTTCTTC.

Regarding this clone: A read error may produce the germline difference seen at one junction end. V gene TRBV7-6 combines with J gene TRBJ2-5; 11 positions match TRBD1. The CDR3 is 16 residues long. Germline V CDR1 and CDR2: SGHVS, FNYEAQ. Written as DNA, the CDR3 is TGTGCCAGCAGCCTAGCGGGACAGGGGGTTGAAGAGACCCAGTACTTC. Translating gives CASSLAGQGVEETQYF.

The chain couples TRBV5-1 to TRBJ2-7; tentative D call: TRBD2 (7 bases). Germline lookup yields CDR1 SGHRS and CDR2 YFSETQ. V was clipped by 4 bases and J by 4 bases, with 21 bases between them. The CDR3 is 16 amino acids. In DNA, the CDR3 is TGCGCCAGCAGCCCGGGTGGGGGGGGCAGAAAGTACGAGCAGTACTTC. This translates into CASSPGGGGRKYEQYF.

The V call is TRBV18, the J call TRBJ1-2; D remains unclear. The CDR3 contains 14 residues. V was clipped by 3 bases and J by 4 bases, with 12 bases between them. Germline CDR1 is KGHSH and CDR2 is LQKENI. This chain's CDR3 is CASSPRGESYGYTF. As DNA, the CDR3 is TGTGCCAGCTCACCCCGGGGAGAGTCCTATGGCTACACCTTC.

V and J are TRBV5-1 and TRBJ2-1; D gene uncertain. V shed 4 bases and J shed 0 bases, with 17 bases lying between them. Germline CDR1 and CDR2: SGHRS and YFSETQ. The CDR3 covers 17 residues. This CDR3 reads CASSVSPLMSSYNEQFF. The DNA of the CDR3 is TGCGCCAGCAGCGTCTCCCCGCTCATGAGCTCCTACAATGAGCAGTTCTTC. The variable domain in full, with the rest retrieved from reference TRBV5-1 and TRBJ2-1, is KAGVTQTPRYLIKTRGQQVTLSCSPISGHRSVSWYQQTPGQGLQFLFEYFSETQRNKGNFPGRFSGRQFSNSRSEMNVSTLELGDSALYLCASSVSPLMSSYNEQFFGPGTRLTVL.

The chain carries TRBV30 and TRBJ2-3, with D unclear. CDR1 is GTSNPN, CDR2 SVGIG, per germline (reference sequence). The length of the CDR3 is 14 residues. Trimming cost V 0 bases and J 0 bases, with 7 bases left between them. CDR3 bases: TGTGCCTGGAGTGTAAAATCTAGCACAGATACGCAGTATTTT. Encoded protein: CAWSVKSSTDTQYF.

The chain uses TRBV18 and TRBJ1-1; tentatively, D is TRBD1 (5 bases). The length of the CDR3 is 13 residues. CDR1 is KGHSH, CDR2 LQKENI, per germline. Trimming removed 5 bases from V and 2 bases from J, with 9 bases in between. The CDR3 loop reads CASSKRTNTEAFF. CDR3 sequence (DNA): TGTGCCAGCTCAAAAAGGACAAACACTGAAGCTTTCTTT.

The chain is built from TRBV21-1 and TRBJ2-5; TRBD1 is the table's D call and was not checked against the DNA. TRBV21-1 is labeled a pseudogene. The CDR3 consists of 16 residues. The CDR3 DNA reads TGTGCCAGCAGCAAAGCTCCGGGACAGGACCAAGAGACCCAGTACTTC. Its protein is CASSKAPGQDQETQYF.

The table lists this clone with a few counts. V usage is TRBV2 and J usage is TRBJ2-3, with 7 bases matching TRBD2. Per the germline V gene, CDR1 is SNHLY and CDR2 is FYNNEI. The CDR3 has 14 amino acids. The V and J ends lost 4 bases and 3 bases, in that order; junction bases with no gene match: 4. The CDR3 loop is CASSADGGTDTQYF. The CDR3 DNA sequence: TGTGCCAGCAGTGCCGACGGGGGGACAGATACGCAGTATTTT.

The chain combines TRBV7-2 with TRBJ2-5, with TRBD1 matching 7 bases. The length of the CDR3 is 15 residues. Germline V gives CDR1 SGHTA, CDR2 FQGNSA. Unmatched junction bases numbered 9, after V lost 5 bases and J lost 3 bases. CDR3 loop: CASSDHGTEKETQYF. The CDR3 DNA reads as TGTGCCAGCAGCGACCATGGGACAGAAAAAGAGACCCAGTACTTC.

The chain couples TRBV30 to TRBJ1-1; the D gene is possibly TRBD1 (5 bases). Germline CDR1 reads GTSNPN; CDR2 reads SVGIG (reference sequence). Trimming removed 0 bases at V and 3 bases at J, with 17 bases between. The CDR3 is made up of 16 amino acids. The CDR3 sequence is CAWSVPLYRRYTEAFF. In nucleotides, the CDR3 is TGTGCCTGGAGTGTACCTCTCTACAGGCGGTACACTGAAGCTTTCTTT. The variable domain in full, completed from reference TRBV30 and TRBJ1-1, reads SQTIHQWPATLVQPVGSPLSLECTVEGTSNPNLYWYRQAAGRGLQLLFYSVGIGQISSEVPQNLSASRPQDRQFILSSKKLLLSDSGFYLCAWSVPLYRRYTEAFFGQGTRLTVV.

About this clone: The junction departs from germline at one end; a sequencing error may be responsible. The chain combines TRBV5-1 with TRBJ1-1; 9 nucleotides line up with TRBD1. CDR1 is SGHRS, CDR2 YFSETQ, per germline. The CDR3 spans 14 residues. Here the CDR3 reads CVSSPRQGGTEAFF. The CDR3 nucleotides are TGCGTCAGCAGCCCGCGACAGGGGGGCACTGAAGCTTTCTTT.

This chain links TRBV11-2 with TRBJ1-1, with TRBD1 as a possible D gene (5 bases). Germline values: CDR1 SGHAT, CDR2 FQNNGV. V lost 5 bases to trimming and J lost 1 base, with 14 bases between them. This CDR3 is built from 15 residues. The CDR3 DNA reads TGTGCCAGCAGCCCCAGACCCGGACAGAACACTGAAGCTTTCTTT. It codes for CASSPRPGQNTEAFF.

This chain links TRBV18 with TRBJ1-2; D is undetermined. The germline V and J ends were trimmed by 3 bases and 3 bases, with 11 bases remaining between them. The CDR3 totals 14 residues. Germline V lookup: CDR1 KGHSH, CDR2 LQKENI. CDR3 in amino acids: CASSPASVYYGYTF. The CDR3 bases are TGTGCCAGCTCACCGGCCTCAGTCTACTATGGCTACACCTTC.

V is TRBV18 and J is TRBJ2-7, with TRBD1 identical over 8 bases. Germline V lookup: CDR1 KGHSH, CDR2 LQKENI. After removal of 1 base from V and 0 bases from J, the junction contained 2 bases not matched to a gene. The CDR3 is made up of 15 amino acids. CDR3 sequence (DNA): TGTGCCAGCTCACCACTGACAGGGGCCTCCTACGAGCAGTACTTC. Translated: CASSPLTGASYEQYF.

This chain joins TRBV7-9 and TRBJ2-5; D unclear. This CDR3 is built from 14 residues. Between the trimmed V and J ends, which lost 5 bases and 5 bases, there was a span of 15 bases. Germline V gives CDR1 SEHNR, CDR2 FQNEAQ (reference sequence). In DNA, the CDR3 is TGTGCCAGCAGCCAAAGAAGGAGTGGTGAGACCCAGTACTTC. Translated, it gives CASSQRRSGETQYF.

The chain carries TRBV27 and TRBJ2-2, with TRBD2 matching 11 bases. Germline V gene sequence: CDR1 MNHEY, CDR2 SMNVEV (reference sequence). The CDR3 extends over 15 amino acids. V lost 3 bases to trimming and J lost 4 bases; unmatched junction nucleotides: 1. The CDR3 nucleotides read TGTGCCAGCAGTTTCGGACTAGCGGGCACCGGGGAGCTGTTTTTT. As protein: CASSFGLAGTGELFF.

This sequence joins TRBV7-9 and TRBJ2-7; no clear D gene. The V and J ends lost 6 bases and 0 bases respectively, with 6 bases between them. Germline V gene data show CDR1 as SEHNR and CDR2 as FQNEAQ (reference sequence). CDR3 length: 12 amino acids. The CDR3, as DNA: TGTGCCAGCAGTCCCCTCTCCTACGAGCAGTACTTC. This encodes CASSPLSYEQYF.

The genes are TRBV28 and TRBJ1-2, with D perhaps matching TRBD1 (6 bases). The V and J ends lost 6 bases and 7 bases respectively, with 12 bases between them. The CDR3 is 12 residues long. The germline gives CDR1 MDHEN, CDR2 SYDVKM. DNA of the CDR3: TGTGCCAGCAGCCCCCAAGGGGGTGGCTACACCTTC. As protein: CASSPQGGGYTF.